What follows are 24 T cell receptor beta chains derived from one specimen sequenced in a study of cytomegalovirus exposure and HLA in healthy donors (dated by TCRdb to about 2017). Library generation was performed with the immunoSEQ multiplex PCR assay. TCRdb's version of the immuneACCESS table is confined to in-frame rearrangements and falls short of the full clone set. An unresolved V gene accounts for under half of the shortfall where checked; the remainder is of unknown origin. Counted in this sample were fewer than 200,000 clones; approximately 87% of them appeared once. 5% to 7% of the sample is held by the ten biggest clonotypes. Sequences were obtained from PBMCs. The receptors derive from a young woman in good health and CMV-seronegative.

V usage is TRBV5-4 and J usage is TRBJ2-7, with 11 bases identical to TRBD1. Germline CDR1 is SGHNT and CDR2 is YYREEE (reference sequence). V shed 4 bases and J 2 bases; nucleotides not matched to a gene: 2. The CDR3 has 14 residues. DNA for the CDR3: TGTGCCAGCAGCGTGGGACAGGGGGCCTACGAGCAGTACTTC. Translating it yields CASSVGQGAYEQYF.

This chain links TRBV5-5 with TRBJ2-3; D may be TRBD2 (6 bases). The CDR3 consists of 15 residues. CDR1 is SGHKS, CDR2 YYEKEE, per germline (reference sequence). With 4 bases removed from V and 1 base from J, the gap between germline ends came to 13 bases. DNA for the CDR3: TGTGCCAGCAGCCGCGGGACTGGTGGCACAGATACGCAGTATTTT. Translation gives CASSRGTGGTDTQYF. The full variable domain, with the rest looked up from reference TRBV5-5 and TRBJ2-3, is DAGVTQSPTHLIKTRGQQVTLRCSPISGHKSVSWYQQVLGQGPQFIFQYYEKEERGRGNFPDRFSARQFPNYSSELNVNALLLGDSALYLCASSRGTGGTDTQYFGPGTRLTVL.

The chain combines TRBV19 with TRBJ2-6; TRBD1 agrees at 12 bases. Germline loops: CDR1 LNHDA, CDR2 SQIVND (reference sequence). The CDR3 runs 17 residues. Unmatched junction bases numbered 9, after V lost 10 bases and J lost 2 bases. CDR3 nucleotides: TGTGCCACCGTCCCGGGACAGGGGGCGCCTGGGGCCAACGTCCTGACTTTC. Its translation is CATVPGQGAPGANVLTF. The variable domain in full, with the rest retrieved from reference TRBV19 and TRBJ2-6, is DGGITQSPKYLFRKEGQNVTLSCEQNLNHDAMYWYRQDPGQGLRLIYYSQIVNDFQKGDIAEGYSVSREKKESFPLTVTSAQKNPTAFYLCATVPGQGAPGANVLTFGAGSRLTVL.

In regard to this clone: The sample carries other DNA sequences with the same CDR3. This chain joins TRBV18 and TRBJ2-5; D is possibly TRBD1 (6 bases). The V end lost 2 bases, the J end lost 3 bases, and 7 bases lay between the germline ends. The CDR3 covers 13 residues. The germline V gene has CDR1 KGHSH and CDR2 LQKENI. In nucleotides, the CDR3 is TGTGCCAGCTCACCAAGGACAGAAGAGACCCAGTACTTC. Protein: CASSPRTEETQYF.

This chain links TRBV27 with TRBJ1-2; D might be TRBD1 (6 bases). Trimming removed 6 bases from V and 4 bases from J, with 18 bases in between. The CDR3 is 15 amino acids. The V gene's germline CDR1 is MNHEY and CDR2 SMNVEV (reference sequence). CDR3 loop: CASRISDSLPYGYTF. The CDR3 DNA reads TGTGCCAGCAGAATATCGGACAGCTTACCCTATGGCTACACCTTC.

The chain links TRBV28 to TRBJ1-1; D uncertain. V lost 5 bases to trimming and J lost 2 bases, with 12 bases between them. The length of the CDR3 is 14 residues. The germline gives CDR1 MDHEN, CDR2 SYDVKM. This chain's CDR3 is CASSPQTRNTEAFF. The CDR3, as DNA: TGTGCCAGCAGTCCCCAGACCCGAAACACTGAAGCTTTCTTT.

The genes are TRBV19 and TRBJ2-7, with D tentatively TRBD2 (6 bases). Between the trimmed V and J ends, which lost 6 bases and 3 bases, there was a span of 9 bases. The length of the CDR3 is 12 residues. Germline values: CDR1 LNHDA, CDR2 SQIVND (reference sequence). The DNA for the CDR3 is TGTGCCAGTAGGGACTACCTCTACGAGCAGTACTTC. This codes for CASRDYLYEQYF.

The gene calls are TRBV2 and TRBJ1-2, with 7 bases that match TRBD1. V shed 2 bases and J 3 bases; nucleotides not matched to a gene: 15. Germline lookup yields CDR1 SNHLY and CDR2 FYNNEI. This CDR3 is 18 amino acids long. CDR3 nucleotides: TGTGCCAGCAGTGAATCCCCGACAGGGCCTTGGGAGGACTATGGCTACACCTTC. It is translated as CASSESPTGPWEDYGYTF.

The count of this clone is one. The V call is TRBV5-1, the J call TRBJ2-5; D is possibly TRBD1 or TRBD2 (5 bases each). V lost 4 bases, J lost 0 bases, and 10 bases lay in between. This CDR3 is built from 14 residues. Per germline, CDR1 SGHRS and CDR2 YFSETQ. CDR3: CASSGTGYQETQYF. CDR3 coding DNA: TGCGCCAGCAGCGGGACGGGGTACCAAGAGACCCAGTACTTC. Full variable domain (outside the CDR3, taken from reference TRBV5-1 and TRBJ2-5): KAGVTQTPRYLIKTRGQQVTLSCSPISGHRSVSWYQQTPGQGLQFLFEYFSETQRNKGNFPGRFSGRQFSNSRSEMNVSTLELGDSALYLCASSGTGYQETQYFGPGTRLLVL.

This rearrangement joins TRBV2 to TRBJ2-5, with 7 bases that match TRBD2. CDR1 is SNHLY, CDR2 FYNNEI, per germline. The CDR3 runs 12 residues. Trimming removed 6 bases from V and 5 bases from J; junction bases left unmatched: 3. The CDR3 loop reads CASSRGVETQYF. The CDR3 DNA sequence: TGTGCCAGCAGCCGGGGGGTGGAGACCCAGTACTTC.

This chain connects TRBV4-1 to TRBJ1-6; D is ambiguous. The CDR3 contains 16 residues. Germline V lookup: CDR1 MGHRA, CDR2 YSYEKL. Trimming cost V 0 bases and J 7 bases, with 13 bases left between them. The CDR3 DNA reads TGCGCCAGCAGCCAAGACCCAAGGGTCTGGAATTCACCCCTCCACTTT. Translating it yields CASSQDPRVWNSPLHF.

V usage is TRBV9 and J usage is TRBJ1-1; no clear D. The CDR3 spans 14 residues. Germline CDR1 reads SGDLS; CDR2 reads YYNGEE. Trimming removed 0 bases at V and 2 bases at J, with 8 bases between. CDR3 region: CASSVETANTEAFF. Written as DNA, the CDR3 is TGTGCCAGCAGCGTAGAAACAGCTAACACTGAAGCTTTCTTT.

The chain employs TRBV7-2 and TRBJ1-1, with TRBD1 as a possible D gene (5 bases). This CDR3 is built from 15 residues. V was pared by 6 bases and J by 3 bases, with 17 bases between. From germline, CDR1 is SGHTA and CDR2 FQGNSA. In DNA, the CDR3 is TGTGCCAGCAGGTTCCGAGGGGCGAGGGACACTGAAGCTTTCTTT. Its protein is CASRFRGARDTEAFF.

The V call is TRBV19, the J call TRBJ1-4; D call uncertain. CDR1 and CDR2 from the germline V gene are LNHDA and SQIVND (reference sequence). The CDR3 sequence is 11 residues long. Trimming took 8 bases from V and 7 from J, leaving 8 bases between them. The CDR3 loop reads CASLEGEKLFF. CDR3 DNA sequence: TGTGCCAGTTTGGAGGGTGAAAAACTGTTTTTT.

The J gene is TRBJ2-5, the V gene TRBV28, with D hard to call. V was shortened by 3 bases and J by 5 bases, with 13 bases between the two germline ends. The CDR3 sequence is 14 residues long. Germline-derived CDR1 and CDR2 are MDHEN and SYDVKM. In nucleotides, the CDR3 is TGTGCCAGCAGTTTCGGGCAGACTGGGGAGACCCAGTACTTC. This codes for CASSFGQTGETQYF.

CDR3 sequence reads: CASSPKRNYGYTF. In nucleotides, the CDR3 is TGTGCCAGCAGCCCAAAACGGAACTATGGCTACACCTTC. V usage is TRBV7-2 and J usage is TRBJ1-2; D uncertain. Germline CDR1 is SGHTA and CDR2 is FQGNSA. This CDR3 is built from 13 residues. Trimming removed 5 bases from V and 2 bases from J, with 9 bases in between.

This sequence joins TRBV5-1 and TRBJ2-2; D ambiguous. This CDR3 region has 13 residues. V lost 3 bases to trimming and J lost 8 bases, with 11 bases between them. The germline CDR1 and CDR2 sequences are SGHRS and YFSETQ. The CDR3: CASSYDTLGELFF. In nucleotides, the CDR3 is TGCGCCAGCAGCTATGACACGCTGGGGGAGCTGTTTTTT.

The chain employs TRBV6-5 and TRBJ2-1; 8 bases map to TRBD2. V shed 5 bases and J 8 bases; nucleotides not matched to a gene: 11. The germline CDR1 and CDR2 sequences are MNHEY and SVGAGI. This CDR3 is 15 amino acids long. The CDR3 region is CASSRSGGGGYEQFF. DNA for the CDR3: TGTGCCAGCAGTCGGAGCGGGGGAGGGGGATATGAGCAGTTCTTC.

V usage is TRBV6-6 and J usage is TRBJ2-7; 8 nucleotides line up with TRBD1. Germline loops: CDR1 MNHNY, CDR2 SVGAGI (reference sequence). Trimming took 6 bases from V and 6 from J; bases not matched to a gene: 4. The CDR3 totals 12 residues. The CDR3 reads CASSHDRGEQYF. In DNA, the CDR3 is TGTGCCAGCAGCCACGACAGGGGCGAGCAGTACTTC.

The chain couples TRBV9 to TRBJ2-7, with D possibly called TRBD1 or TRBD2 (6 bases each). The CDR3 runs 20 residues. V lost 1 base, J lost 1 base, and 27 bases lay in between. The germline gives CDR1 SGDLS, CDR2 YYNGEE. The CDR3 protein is CASSVRGGDNHSNISYEQYF. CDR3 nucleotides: TGTGCCAGCAGCGTAAGGGGCGGGGACAACCACTCAAATATATCCTACGAGCAGTACTTC.

CDR3 DNA sequence: TGTGCCAGCAGCCCCCGGGGCCGCCAGGTGGGAGCTTTCTTT. This translates into CASSPRGRQVGAFF. This chain connects TRBV6-1 to TRBJ1-1, with D possibly matching TRBD1 (5 bases). CDR1 is MNHNS, CDR2 SASEGT, per germline. This CDR3 has 14 amino acids. The ends were cut back, 6 bases at V and 10 bases at J, with 21 bases in the middle.

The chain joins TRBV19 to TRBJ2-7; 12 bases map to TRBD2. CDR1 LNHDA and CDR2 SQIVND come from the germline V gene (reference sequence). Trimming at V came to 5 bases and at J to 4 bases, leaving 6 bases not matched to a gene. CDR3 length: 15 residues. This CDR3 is CASSSSTSGSYEQYF. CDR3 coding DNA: TGTGCCAGTAGTTCCTCGACTAGCGGGAGTTACGAGCAGTACTTC.

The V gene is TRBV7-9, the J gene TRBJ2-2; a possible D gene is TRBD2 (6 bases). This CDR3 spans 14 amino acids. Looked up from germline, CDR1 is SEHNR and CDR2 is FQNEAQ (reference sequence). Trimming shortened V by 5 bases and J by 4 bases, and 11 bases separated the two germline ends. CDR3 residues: CASSREWGTGELFF. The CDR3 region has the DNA TGTGCCAGCAGCCGGGAGTGGGGCACCGGGGAGCTGTTTTTT.

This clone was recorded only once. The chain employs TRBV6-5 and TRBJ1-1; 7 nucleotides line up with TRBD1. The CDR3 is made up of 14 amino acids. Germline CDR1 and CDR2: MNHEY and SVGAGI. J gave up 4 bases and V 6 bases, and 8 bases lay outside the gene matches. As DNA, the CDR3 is TGTGCCAGCAGACCCAGGGGGTCGTTCACTGAAGCTTTCTTT. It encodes CASRPRGSFTEAFF.